These 8 T cell receptor beta chains were all obtained from the same sample, sequenced in a study of T cells in localized non-small cell lung cancer. The protocol was immunoSEQ multiplex PCR, while the TCRdb copy is restricted to in-frame clones and leaves out a portion. The data hold roughly 12,000 clones, with around 83% observed a single time. The sample consisted of peripheral blood, taken before any cancer treatment. The receptor source for this set is a male donor older than 55 with stage I lung adenocarcinoma.

This clone was seen a few times. The rearrangement uses TRBV5-3 and TRBJ1-2, with TRBD1 identical over 7 bases. TRBV5-3 is assigned to the ORF class and has an uncertain function. V shed 1 base and J 8 bases; nucleotides not matched to a gene: 5. The CDR3 contains 13 residues. The CDR3 spells CARSLKGGDGYTF. The DNA of the CDR3 is TGTGCCAGAAGCTTGAAAGGGGGCGACGGCTACACCTTC.

The chain employs TRBV9 and TRBJ2-1; D could derive from TRBD1 or TRBD2 (6 bases each). This CDR3 is built from 15 residues. In germline, CDR1 is SGDLS, CDR2 YYNGEE. Trimming cost V 4 bases and J 9 bases, with 20 bases left between them. CDR3 coding DNA: TGTGCCAGCAGCATGAGGGGGGTTCAGTCCATTGAGCAGTTCTTC. Its protein product is CASSMRGVQSIEQFF.

The rearrangement uses TRBV19 and TRBJ2-4, with D possibly TRBD1 on 5 matching bases. Germline CDR1 is LNHDA and CDR2 is SQIVND (reference sequence). V lost 6 bases and J lost 0, with 15 bases in between. This CDR3 has 16 residues. The DNA of the CDR3 is TGTGCCAGTAGGACAACAGGCGAACTAGCCAAAAACATTCAGTACTTC. As protein: CASRTTGELAKNIQYF. The complete variable domain, with remaining parts taken from reference TRBV19 and TRBJ2-4, reads DGGITQSPKYLFRKEGQNVTLSCEQNLNHDAMYWYRQDPGQGLRLIYYSQIVNDFQKGDIAEGYSVSREKKESFPLTVTSAQKNPTAFYLCASRTTGELAKNIQYFGAGTRLSVL.

This chain joins TRBV14 and TRBJ1-3; D call uncertain. The ends were cut back, 4 bases at V and 0 bases at J, with 4 bases in the middle. Germline V CDR1 and CDR2: SGHDN, FVKESK. This CDR3 spans 13 amino acids. The CDR3 sequence: CASSLTSGNTIYF. DNA for the CDR3: TGTGCCAGCAGCCTTACCTCTGGAAACACCATATATTTT. Combining the CDR3 with reference TRBV14 and TRBJ1-3 gives the whole variable domain EAGVTQFPSHSVIEKGQTVTLRCDPISGHDNLYWYRRVMGKEIKFLLHFVKESKQDESGMPNNRFLAERTGGTYSTLKVQPAELEDSGVYFCASSLTSGNTIYFGEGSWLTVV.

Note on this clone: At one end the junction does not follow the germline gene, possibly because of a read error. The J gene is TRBJ1-5, the V gene TRBV6-1; D is unresolved. The CDR3 length is 14 residues. Germline V gene lookup returns CDR1 MNHNS and CDR2 SASEGT. The CDR3 DNA reads TGTGCCAGCAGTGAAGGTCGCAGCGCCCATCTGTCGGCATTT. It encodes CASSEGRSAHLSAF.

J is TRBJ2-3 and V is TRBV19, with TRBD2 matching 11 bases. The length of the CDR3 is 16 residues. Germline loops: CDR1 LNHDA, CDR2 SQIVND (reference sequence). The J segment lost 3 bases and the V segment lost 6 bases, leaving 8 bases of the junction unmatched. For the CDR3, the DNA is TGTGCCAGTAGCGCCACTAGCGGGAGTAAAACAGATACGCAGTATTTT. This sequence encodes CASSATSGSKTDTQYF. The variable domain in full, completed from reference TRBV19 and TRBJ2-3, reads DGGITQSPKYLFRKEGQNVTLSCEQNLNHDAMYWYRQDPGQGLRLIYYSQIVNDFQKGDIAEGYSVSREKKESFPLTVTSAQKNPTAFYLCASSATSGSKTDTQYFGPGTRLTVL.

The chain carries TRBV9 and TRBJ2-5; TRBD2 matches at 7 bases. Germline V CDR1 and CDR2: SGDLS, YYNGEE. This CDR3 contains 16 residues. CDR3 loop: CASSAGAGKGQETQYF. The CDR3 nucleotides are TGTGCTTCTTCCGCGGGAGCCGGCAAGGGTCAAGAGACCCAGTACTTC.

V gene TRBV5-1 combines with J gene TRBJ1-1, with TRBD1 matching over 9 bases. Losses at the gene ends were 5 bases for V and 4 bases for J; bases not matched to a gene: 9. Looked up from germline, CDR1 is SGHRS and CDR2 is YFSETQ. The CDR3 sequence is 15 residues long. DNA for the CDR3: TGCGCCAGCAGTTTAGCCGGGACAGGGATCACTGAAGCTTTCTTT. Protein: CASSLAGTGITEAFF.